The text below deals with one T cell receptor (beta chain). Its matching antigen is unknown. PCR amplification relied on 60 Vbeta primers (plus 13 Jbeta primers). TCRdb's table, derived via immunoSEQ multiplex PCR, lists solely in-frame clones and lacks some. The sample yields 65,000 to 70,000 clones, around three quarters seen once. The record originates from a study of cytomegalovirus exposure and HLA in healthy donors. Study-level findings and limits: It was confirmed in vitro that a few of the CMV-associated chains were specific for CMV antigens. A missense variant in DCLRE1C was later tied to TCR beta V- and J-gene trimming. DRB1 showed the most TCR associations and HLA-C the fewest in a later analysis, as rates varied by HLA locus. Later examination showed HLA-associated TCR beta chains had greater clonal expansion than equally common others.

The J segment lost 4 bases and the V segment lost 7 bases, leaving 8 bases of the junction unmatched. The CDR3 runs 15 residues. CDR1 SGHRS and CDR2 YFSETQ come from the germline V gene. This receptor was taken from a man aged 50 or older in good health and CMV-seronegative. V usage is TRBV5-1 and J usage is TRBJ2-7; TRBD2 matches 13 bases. The sequencing input was PBMCs. The CDR3 DNA is TGCGCCAGCGGACGACTAGCGGGAGGTTATTACGAGCAGTACTTC. Translating gives CASGRLAGGYYEQYF.